The 19 T cell receptor beta chains presented below share a single source sample, sequenced in a study of immune evolution from preneoplasia to lung adenocarcinoma. The protocol was immunoSEQ multiplex PCR, while the TCRdb copy is restricted to in-frame clones and leaves out a portion. Here the sample spans several thousand clones, around 85% being singletons. The source material was FFPE invasive lung adenocarcinoma tissue. All receptors derive from a person aged 50-75 years with lung adenocarcinoma.

This chain joins TRBV2 and TRBJ1-1; weak D call: TRBD1 (5 bases). CDR3 length: 16 amino acids. CDR1 is SNHLY and CDR2 is FYNNEI in the germline V gene. Trimming cost V 4 bases and J 2 bases, with 17 bases left between them. CDR3 sequence reads: CASSGGVGGFNTEAFF. CDR3 DNA: TGTGCCAGCAGTGGGGGGGTAGGAGGGTTTAACACTGAAGCTTTCTTT.

The chain combines TRBV5-8 with TRBJ1-5; tentatively, D is TRBD1 (6 bases). Trimming removed 0 bases at V and 3 bases at J, with 7 bases between. Germline lookup yields CDR1 SGHTS and CDR2 YDEGEE. The CDR3 spans 14 residues. In DNA form, the CDR3 reads TGTGCCAGCAGCTTGGGACAGGCCAATCAGCCCCAGCATTTT. This sequence encodes CASSLGQANQPQHF.

V gene TRBV9 combines with J gene TRBJ2-5, with D tentatively TRBD1 (7 bases). Trimming shortened V by 0 bases and J by 7 bases, and 10 bases separated the two germline ends. The germline V gene has CDR1 SGDLS and CDR2 YYNGEE. This CDR3 has 13 residues. In DNA, the CDR3 is TGTGCCAGCAGCGTAGAGCAGGGGGGGACCCAGTACTTC. Residues: CASSVEQGGTQYF. Drawing the rest from reference TRBV9 and TRBJ2-5, the complete variable domain is DSGVTQTPKHLITATGQRVTLRCSPRSGDLSVYWYQQSLDQGLQFLIQYYNGEERAKGNILERFSAQQFPDLHSELNLSSLELGDSALYFCASSVEQGGTQYFGPGTRLLVL.

The chain links TRBV29-1 to TRBJ2-2; D is undetermined. Germline V gene sequence: CDR1 SQVTM, CDR2 ANQGSEA. V shed 5 bases and J shed 0 bases, with 10 bases lying between them. The CDR3 consists of 14 residues. The CDR3 DNA is TGCAGCGTTCGGCGCAGCCCGAACACCGGGGAGCTGTTTTTT. Translating it yields CSVRRSPNTGELFF.

The chain has TRBV19 and TRBJ2-7, with TRBD2 matching over 7 bases. V lost 1 base to trimming and J lost 3 bases; unmatched junction nucleotides: 12. The CDR3 totals 17 residues. Germline V gives CDR1 LNHDA, CDR2 SQIVND (reference sequence). The CDR3 here is CASSIGSFASGRYEQYF. CDR3 nucleotides: TGTGCCAGTAGTATAGGTTCGTTCGCTAGCGGCCGCTACGAGCAGTACTTC.

The sample holds one count of this clone. The chain joins TRBV6-1 to TRBJ2-3, with a possible D match to TRBD2 (5 bases). This CDR3 is 13 amino acids long. Trimming shortened V by 10 bases and J by 5 bases, and 16 bases separated the two germline ends. Germline V gene sequence: CDR1 MNHNS, CDR2 SASEGT. CDR3: CAIRVAAGDTQYF. The CDR3 region has the DNA TGTGCCATACGCGTGGCGGCGGGAGATACGCAGTATTTT.

V usage is TRBV19 and J usage is TRBJ2-5, with TRBD2 matching 8 bases. The germline V gene encodes CDR1 LNHDA and CDR2 SQIVND (reference sequence). Trimming removed 9 bases from V and 8 bases from J; junction bases left unmatched: 11. The CDR3 spans 13 residues. The CDR3 sequence is CASSGRAAETQYF. CDR3 in DNA: TGTGCCAGCAGCGGGAGAGCGGCGGAAACCCAGTACTTC.

This clone occurred once. The chain links TRBV9 to TRBJ2-1, with TRBD2 matching over 7 bases. Germline V gene lookup returns CDR1 SGDLS and CDR2 YYNGEE. The CDR3 is made up of 14 amino acids. With 4 bases clipped from V and 5 bases from J, the junction kept 6 bases outside the gene matches. CDR3 coding DNA: TGTGCCAGCAGCAAGACTAGCTGGGACAATGAGCAGTTCTTC. Translating it yields CASSKTSWDNEQFF. Full variable domain (outside the CDR3, taken from reference TRBV9 and TRBJ2-1): DSGVTQTPKHLITATGQRVTLRCSPRSGDLSVYWYQQSLDQGLQFLIQYYNGEERAKGNILERFSAQQFPDLHSELNLSSLELGDSALYFCASSKTSWDNEQFFGPGTRLTVL.

The chain couples TRBV6-1 to TRBJ2-7; maybe TRBD1 (6 bases). This CDR3 contains 15 residues. V dropped 1 base and J dropped 2 bases, with 12 bases sitting between them. The V gene's germline CDR1 is MNHNS and CDR2 SASEGT. CDR3 sequence (DNA): TGTGCCAGCAGTGAAGTGAGGACAGCCACCTACGAGCAGTACTTC. Encoded protein: CASSEVRTATYEQYF.

This clone was found once. The rearrangement links TRBV10-1 to TRBJ2-5; possibly TRBD1 or TRBD2 for D (5 bases each). The CDR3 is 14 residues long. Trimming removed 9 bases from V and 4 bases from J, with 18 bases in between. CDR1 is WNHNN, CDR2 SYGVQD, per germline (reference sequence). The CDR3 reads CASSPGPRGETQYF. The CDR3 DNA follows: TGCGCCAGTTCCCCGGGGCCGCGTGGAGAGACCCAGTACTTC.

The V call is TRBV28, the J call TRBJ1-1; 7 bases align to TRBD1. Germline loops: CDR1 MDHEN, CDR2 SYDVKM. The CDR3 consists of 15 residues. The V and J ends lost 4 bases and 4 bases, in that order; junction bases with no gene match: 9. The CDR3 region has the DNA TGTGCCAGCAGTTACAGGGGAGGGAGAGGCACTGAAGCTTTCTTT. Its protein product is CASSYRGGRGTEAFF.

The V and J genes are TRBV4-1 and TRBJ2-3; tentatively, D is TRBD1 (5 bases). CDR1 is MGHRA and CDR2 is YSYEKL in the germline V gene. The CDR3 loop spans 16 amino acids. Trimming took 5 bases from V and 2 from J, leaving 17 bases between them. CDR3 nucleotide sequence: TGCGCCAGCAGCACGCAAAGTAGGGGATTCACAGATACGCAGTATTTT. Translated: CASSTQSRGFTDTQYF.

This CDR3 reads CASSTSRGQGSPYEQYF. The DNA for the CDR3 is TGTGCCAGCAGCACCAGCCGGGGTCAGGGAAGTCCCTACGAGCAGTACTTC. V and J are TRBV21-1 and TRBJ2-7. TRBV21-1 is marked as a pseudogene. CDR3 length: 17 residues.

This clone was counted between two and nine times. The rearrangement joins TRBV6-4 to TRBJ1-5; no definite D call. Trimming took 2 bases from V and 4 from J, leaving 21 bases between them. This CDR3 region has 18 residues. Germline CDR1 MRHNA, CDR2 SNTAGT. The CDR3 DNA is TGTGCCAGCAGTGACCCACCCATAAGCCCCCCCCCGAATCAGCCCCAGCATTTT. Translation: CASSDPPISPPPNQPQHF.

This chain uses TRBV7-8 with TRBJ2-6; 7 bases match TRBD1. Germline V lookup: CDR1 SGHVS, CDR2 FQNEAQ. V lost 2 bases, J lost 1 base, and 5 bases stayed unmatched. The CDR3 has 17 residues. CDR3 sequence (DNA): TGTGCCAGCAGCTTAAGGGCGACAGGGTCTGGGGCCAACGTCCTGACTTTC. It is translated as CASSLRATGSGANVLTF.

In its sample, this clone was seen a few times. The chain recombines TRBV18 with TRBJ2-1; the D gene is possibly TRBD1 (5 bases). The germline V gene encodes CDR1 KGHSH and CDR2 LQKENI. The V and J ends lost 3 bases and 2 bases respectively, with 8 bases between them. This CDR3 has 14 amino acids. CDR3 sequence (DNA): TGTGCCAGCTCACCCACACAGGCCTACAATGAGCAGTTCTTC. Translation gives CASSPTQAYNEQFF.

The rearrangement uses TRBV27 and TRBJ2-7; D not resolved. CDR1 MNHEY and CDR2 SMNVEV come from the germline V gene (reference sequence). With 7 bases removed from V and 4 bases from J, the gap between germline ends came to 20 bases. This CDR3 comprises 15 residues. CDR3 sequence (DNA): TGTGCCAGCAAACCCCGAGCAGGCGATAAGTACGAGCAGTACTTC. This translates into CASKPRAGDKYEQYF.

The chain couples TRBV5-1 to TRBJ2-1, with TRBD2 identical over 14 bases. The ends lost 4 bases at V and 5 bases at J; junction bases unmatched: 8. CDR1 and CDR2 from the germline V gene are SGHRS and YFSETQ. CDR3 length: 17 amino acids. The CDR3 protein is CASSPRLAGGEHNEQFF. As DNA, the CDR3 is TGCGCCAGCAGCCCTCGACTAGCGGGAGGGGAGCACAATGAGCAGTTCTTC. Based on the CDR3 plus reference TRBV5-1 and TRBJ2-1, the full variable domain is KAGVTQTPRYLIKTRGQQVTLSCSPISGHRSVSWYQQTPGQGLQFLFEYFSETQRNKGNFPGRFSGRQFSNSRSEMNVSTLELGDSALYLCASSPRLAGGEHNEQFFGPGTRLTVL.

The sample holds one count of this clone. This chain uses TRBV5-6 with TRBJ1-1; tentatively, D is TRBD1 (5 bases). V lost 1 base to trimming and J lost 6 bases, with 16 bases between them. Per germline, CDR1 SGHDT and CDR2 YYEEEE. The length of the CDR3 is 15 residues. The CDR3 sequence: CASSLYGGNDAEAFF. The CDR3 DNA reads as TGTGCCAGCAGCTTGTATGGGGGTAACGACGCTGAAGCTTTCTTT. Using reference TRBV5-6 and TRBJ1-1 for the parts outside the CDR3, the full variable domain is DAGVTQSPTHLIKTRGQQVTLRCSPKSGHDTVSWYQQALGQGPQFIFQYYEEEERQRGNFPDRFSGHQFPNYSSELNVNALLLGDSALYLCASSLYGGNDAEAFFGQGTRLTVV.